This T cell receptor (beta chain) appears in the sequencing data of a study of cytomegalovirus exposure and HLA in healthy donors. Across the study: In an early release, HLA-typed donors contributed 80 million to 95 million unique TCR sequences.

This clone appeared once. Trimming shortened V by 5 bases and J by 0 bases, and 11 bases separated the two germline ends. The CDR3 runs to 14 residues. Per the germline V gene, CDR1 is SEHNR and CDR2 is FQNEAQ (reference sequence). In the PCR, 60 Vbeta and 13 Jbeta primers were used. Using immunoSEQ multiplex PCR, the repertoire was profiled, and TCRdb retains in-frame clones only, with some absent. The sample yields under 200,000 clones, 80% seen once. The TCR sequence derives from a male donor in good health and CMV-seropositive. The genes are TRBV7-9 and TRBJ2-7; tentative D call: TRBD1 (5 bases). Sample: PBMCs. The chain's CDR3 is CASSLTTVSYEQYF. The CDR3 coding sequence is TGTGCCAGCAGCCTAACGACAGTCTCCTACGAGCAGTACTTC.